This T cell receptor beta chain was recovered during a study of beta chain features in type 1 diabetes. Sorted cells reached over 95% purity in every population. Of the isolated RNA, all was reverse transcribed, and so the sequenced material was expressed TCRB transcripts. The table came from immunoSEQ multiplex PCR; TCRdb's copy has only in-frame clones and leaves some out. The sample carries some 300,000 clones, approximately 8% recorded once. Germline values: CDR1 SGHRS, CDR2 YFSETQ. Deletions cut 2 bases from V and 5 bases from J, with 11 bases between. The CDR3 is 14 residues long. V and J are TRBV5-1 and TRBJ2-1; D gene uncertain. The sequenced sample was central memory CD4+ T cells from blood. The TCR was taken from a woman in her late teens or twenties in good health. CDR3 sequence reads: CASSFNAGDNEQFF. In nucleotides, the CDR3 is TGCGCCAGCAGCTTTAACGCAGGTGACAATGAGCAGTTCTTC.